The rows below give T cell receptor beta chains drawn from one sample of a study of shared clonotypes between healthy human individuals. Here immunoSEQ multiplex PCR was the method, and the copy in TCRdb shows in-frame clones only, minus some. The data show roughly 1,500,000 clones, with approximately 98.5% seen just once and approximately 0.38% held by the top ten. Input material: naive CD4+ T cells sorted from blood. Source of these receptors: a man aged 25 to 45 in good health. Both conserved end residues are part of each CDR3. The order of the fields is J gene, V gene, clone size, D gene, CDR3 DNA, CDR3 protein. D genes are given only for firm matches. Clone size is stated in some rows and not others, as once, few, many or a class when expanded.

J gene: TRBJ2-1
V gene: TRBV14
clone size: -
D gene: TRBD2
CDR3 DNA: TGTGCCAGCAGCCAAATTACTAGCGGGAGCCATGAGCAGTTCTTC
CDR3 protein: CASSQITSGSHEQFF

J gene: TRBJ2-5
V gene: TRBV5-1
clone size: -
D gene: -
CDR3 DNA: TGCGCCAGCAAGGGTGGTTCGGCAGTAGAGACCCAGTACTTC
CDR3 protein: CASKGGSAVETQYF

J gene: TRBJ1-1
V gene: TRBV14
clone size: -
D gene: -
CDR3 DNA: TGTGCCAGCAGCAAAGTAGGGAGCACTGAAGCTTTCTTT
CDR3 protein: CASSKVGSTEAFF

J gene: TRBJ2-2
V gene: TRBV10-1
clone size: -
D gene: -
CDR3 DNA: TGCGCCAGCAGTGTGGGCAGCGGGGAGCTGTTTTTT
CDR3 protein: CASSVGSGELFF

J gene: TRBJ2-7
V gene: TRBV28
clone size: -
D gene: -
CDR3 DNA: TGTGCCAGCAGTGGACGTGGGCCCCGAGGGATATACGAGCAGTACTTC
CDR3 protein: CASSGRGPRGIYEQYF

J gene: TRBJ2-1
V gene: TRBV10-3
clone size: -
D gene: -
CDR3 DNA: TGTGCCATTGCCCTCGGAGACAGGCATGAGCAGTTCTTC
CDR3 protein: CAIALGDRHEQFF

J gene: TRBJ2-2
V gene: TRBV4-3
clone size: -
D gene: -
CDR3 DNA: TGCGCCAGCAGCCAGTTTGGAGAAAGGGGCACCGGGGAGCTGTTTTTT
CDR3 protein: CASSQFGERGTGELFF

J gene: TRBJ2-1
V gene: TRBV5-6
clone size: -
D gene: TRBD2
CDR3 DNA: TGTGCCAGCAGCTTGGTTCGTCTAGCGGGAGCCAATGAGCAGTTCTTC
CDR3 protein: CASSLVRLAGANEQFF

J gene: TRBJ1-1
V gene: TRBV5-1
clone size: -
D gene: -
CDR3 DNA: TGCGCCAGCAGCTTGGCCGGAAGGGGAGGCACTGAAGCTTTCTTT
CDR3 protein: CASSLAGRGGTEAFF

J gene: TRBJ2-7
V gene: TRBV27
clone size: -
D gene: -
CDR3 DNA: TGTGCCAGCAGTTTAAAACAGGTTTATGACTACGAGCAGTACTTC
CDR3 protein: CASSLKQVYDYEQYF

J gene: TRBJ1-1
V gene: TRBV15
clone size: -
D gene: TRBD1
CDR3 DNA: TGTGCCACCAGCCCGGGACAGGGGGCTTTTGAAGCTTTCTTT
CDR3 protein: CATSPGQGAFEAFF

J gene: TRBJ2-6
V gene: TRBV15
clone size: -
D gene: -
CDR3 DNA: TGTGCCACCAGCGCCCTCTCGGACGCCGGGGTCCTGACTTTC
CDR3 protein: CATSALSDAGVLTF

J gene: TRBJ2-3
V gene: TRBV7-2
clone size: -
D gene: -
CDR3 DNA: TGTGCCAGCAGCTTCGCTCCGGGAGATACGCAGTATTTT
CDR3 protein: CASSFAPGDTQYF

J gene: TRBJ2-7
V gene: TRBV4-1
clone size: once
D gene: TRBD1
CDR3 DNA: TGCGCCAGCAGCCAAGATGGGGGATCGAGACAGGGAATAAGCTACGAGCAGTACTTC
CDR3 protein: CASSQDGGSRQGISYEQYF

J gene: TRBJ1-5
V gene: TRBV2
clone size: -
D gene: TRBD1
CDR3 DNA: TGTGCCAGCAGTCGGGACAGGAGTAGCAATCAGCCCCAGCATTTT
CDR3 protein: CASSRDRSSNQPQHF

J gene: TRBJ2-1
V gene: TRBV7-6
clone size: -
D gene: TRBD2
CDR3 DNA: TGTGCCAGCAGCTTAGGGGGACTAGCGAGAGACAATGAGCAGTTCTTC
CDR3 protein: CASSLGGLARDNEQFF

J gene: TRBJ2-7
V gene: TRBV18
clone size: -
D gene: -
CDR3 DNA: TGTGCCAGCTCCGCGGACCCGGACTACGAGCAGTACTTC
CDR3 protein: CASSADPDYEQYF

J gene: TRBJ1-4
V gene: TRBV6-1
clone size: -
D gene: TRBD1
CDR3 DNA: TGTGCCAGCAGCGAACGGGACAGTGGATGGTTACAACTGTTTTTT
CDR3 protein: CASSERDSGWLQLFF

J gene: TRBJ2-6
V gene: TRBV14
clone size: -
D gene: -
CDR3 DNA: TGTGCCAGCAGATTTACGGCCGGGGCCAACGTCCTGACTTTC
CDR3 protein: CASRFTAGANVLTF

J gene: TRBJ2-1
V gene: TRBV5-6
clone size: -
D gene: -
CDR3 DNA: TGTGCCAGCAGCCTCCGGGGGGCCTCCTACAATGAGCAGTTCTTC
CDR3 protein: CASSLRGASYNEQFF

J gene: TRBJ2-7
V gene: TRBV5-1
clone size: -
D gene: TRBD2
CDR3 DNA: TGCGCCAGCAGCTTGGAGCTGCGGGAGGGCCTCGAGCAGTACTTC
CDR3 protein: CASSLELREGLEQYF

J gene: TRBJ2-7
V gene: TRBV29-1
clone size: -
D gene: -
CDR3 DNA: TGCAGCGCTGGGGGTTGGGACTCCTACGAGCAGTACTTC
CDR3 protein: CSAGGWDSYEQYF

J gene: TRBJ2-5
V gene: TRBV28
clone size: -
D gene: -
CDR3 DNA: TGTGCCAGCAGTTTAAGGGGCACCGGGGAGACCCAGTACTTC
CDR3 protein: CASSLRGTGETQYF

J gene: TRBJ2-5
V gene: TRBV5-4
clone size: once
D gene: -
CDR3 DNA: TGTGCCAGCAGCTTGGGCGGGACAGTTGGGCTCGAGACCCAGTACTTC
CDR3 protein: CASSLGGTVGLETQYF

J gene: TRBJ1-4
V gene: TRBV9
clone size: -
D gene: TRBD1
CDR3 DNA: TGTGCCAGCAGCGCACCGGGACAGGGGGCAGCGGCTAATGAAAAACTGTTTTTT
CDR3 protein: CASSAPGQGAAANEKLFF

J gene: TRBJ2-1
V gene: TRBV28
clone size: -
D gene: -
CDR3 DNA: TGTGCCAGCAGTTCGAGACAGATACGCTCCTACAATGAGCAGTTCTTC
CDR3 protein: CASSSRQIRSYNEQFF

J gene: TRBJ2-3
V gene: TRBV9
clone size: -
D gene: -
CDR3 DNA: TGTGCCAGCAGCGTAGTTTCAGGTTGGGCGGACCACACAGATACGCAGTATTTT
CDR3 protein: CASSVVSGWADHTDTQYF

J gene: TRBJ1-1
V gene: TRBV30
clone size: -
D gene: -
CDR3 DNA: TGTGCCTGGTTAGGAGGATCAAACACTGAAGCTTTCTTT
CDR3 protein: CAWLGGSNTEAFF

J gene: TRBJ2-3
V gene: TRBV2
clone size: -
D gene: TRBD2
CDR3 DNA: TGTGCCAGCAGCTTCCCGGGGGGTACAGATACGCAGTATTTT
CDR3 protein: CASSFPGGTDTQYF

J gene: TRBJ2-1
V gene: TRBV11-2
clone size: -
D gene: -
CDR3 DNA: TGTGCCAGCAGCTGGACCTACAGGGCCGATGAGCAGTTCTTC
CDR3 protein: CASSWTYRADEQFF

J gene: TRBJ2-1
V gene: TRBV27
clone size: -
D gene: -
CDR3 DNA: TGTGCCAGCAGTCCCCCAATCGGGCGACCTATGGGACACAATGAGCAGTTCTTC
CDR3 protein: CASSPPIGRPMGHNEQFF

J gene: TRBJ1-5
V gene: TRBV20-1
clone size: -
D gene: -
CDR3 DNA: TGCAGTGCTAGAGGAGCTCAGCCCCAGCATTTT
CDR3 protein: CSARGAQPQHF

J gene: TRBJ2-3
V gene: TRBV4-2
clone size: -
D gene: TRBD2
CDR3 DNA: TGTGCCAGCAGCTCGGGACTAGCGGACACAGATACGCAGTATTTT
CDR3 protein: CASSSGLADTDTQYF

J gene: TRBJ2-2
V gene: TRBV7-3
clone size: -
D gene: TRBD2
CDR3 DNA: TGTGCCAGCAGCCCTAGCGGCGACACCGGGGAGCTGTTTTTT
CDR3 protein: CASSPSGDTGELFF

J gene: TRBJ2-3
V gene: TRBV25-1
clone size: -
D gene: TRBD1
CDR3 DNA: TGTGCCAGCCGGACAGGGGGGTACACAGATACGCAGTATTTT
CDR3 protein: CASRTGGYTDTQYF

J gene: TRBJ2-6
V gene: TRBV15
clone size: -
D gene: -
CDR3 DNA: TGTGCCACCAGCAGGGCATGGATTGGACTGACCTCTGGGGCCAACGTCCTGACTTTC
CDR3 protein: CATSRAWIGLTSGANVLTF

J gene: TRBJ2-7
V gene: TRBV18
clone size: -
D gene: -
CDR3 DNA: TGTGCCAGCTCACCACCGGACAGCCGTCGAGAGCAGTACTTC
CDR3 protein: CASSPPDSRREQYF

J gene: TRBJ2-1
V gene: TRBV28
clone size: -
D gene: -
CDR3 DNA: TGTGCCAGCAGTAGTGGGGGGACGGCCTACAATGAGCAGTTCTTC
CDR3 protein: CASSSGGTAYNEQFF

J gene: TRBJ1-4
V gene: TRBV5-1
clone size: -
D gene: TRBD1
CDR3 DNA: TGCGCCAGCAGCGAGCCGGGACAGGGGAATGAAAAACTGTTTTTT
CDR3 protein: CASSEPGQGNEKLFF

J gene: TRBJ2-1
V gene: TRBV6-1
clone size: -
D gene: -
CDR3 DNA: TGTGCCAGCAGCGGGGACGGGTCCTACAATGAGCAGTTCTTC
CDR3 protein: CASSGDGSYNEQFF

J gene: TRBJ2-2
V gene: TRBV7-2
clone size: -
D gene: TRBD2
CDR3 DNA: TGTGCCAGCAGCTTAGTGGGGACTAGTGATACCGGGGAGCTGTTTTTT
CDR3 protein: CASSLVGTSDTGELFF

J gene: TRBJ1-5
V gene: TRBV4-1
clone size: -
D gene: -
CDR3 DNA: TGCGCCAGCAGCCCTATGGGGTTGGACAATCAGCCCCAGCATTTT
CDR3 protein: CASSPMGLDNQPQHF

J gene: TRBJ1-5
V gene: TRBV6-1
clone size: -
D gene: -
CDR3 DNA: TGTGCCAGCACCACCGGGGTCATCAATCAGCCCCAGCATTTT
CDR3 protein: CASTTGVINQPQHF

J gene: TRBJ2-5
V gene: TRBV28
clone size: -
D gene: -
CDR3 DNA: TGTGCCAGCAACAGAGGCCCGGTCGTAGAGACCCAGTACTTC
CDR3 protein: CASNRGPVVETQYF

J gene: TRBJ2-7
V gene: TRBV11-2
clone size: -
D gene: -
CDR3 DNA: TGTGCCAGCAGCTTAGATTGGGAGCAGTACTTC
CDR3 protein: CASSLDWEQYF

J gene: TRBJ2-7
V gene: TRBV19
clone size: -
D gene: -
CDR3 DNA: TGTGCCAGTAGTATACGCGGACCGAGCTACGAGCAGTACTTC
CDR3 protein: CASSIRGPSYEQYF

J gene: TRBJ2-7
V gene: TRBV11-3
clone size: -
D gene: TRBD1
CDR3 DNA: TGTGCCAGCAGCAAAACAGGGGGCCAGTACTACGAGCAGTACTTC
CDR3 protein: CASSKTGGQYYEQYF

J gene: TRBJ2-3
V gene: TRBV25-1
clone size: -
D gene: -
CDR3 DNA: TGTGCCAGCAGTGAACGGGACATCCCGAATACGCAGTATTTT
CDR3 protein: CASSERDIPNTQYF

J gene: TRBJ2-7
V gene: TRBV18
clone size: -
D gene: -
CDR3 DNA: TGTGCCAGCTCACCACCGGGCAGTGTCCGCACCTACGAGCAGTACTTC
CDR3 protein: CASSPPGSVRTYEQYF

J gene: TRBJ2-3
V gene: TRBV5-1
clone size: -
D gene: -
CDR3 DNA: TGCGCCAGCAGCTTGGCCGGGACACCTAGCACAGATACGCAGTATTTT
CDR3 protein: CASSLAGTPSTDTQYF

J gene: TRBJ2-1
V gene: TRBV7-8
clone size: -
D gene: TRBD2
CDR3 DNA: TGTGCCAGCAGCCCCCCGCCTGGGGGGGAGAACTACAATGAGCAGTTCTTC
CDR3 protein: CASSPPPGGENYNEQFF

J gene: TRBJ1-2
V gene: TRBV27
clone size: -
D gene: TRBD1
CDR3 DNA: TGTGCCAGCAGTCACCTGGGACAGGGATTTAACTATGGCTACACCTTC
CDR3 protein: CASSHLGQGFNYGYTF

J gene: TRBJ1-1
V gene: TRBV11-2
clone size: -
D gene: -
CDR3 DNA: TGTGCCAGCAGCCACCTTAGAGCGGGGGCCGCTCACACTGAAGCTTTCTTT
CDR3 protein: CASSHLRAGAAHTEAFF

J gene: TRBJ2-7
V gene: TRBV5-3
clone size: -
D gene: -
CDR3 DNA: TGTGCCAGAAGCCTGGAGACCCTTAAGGCCTACGAGCAGTACTTC
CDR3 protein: CARSLETLKAYEQYF

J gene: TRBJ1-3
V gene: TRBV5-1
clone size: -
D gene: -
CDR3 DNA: TGCGCCAGCAGCTCCGGGGGCTCTGGAAACACCATATATTTT
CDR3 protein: CASSSGGSGNTIYF

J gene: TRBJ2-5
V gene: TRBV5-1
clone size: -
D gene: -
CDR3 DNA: TGCGCCAGCAAACCACAGGGAGGGGCCCACTATCAAGAGACCCAGTACTTC
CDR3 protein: CASKPQGGAHYQETQYF